These 24 T cell receptor beta chains came from one sample sequenced in a study of molecular identifiers for immune sequencing clone quantification. TCRdb used MiXCR to reprocess the PCR reads, holding one entry per CDR3 protein. Here the sample spans hundreds of thousands of distinct CDR3 sequences, roughly 25% being singletons. The sequencing input was naive CD8+ T cells from blood, with Jurkat cell RNA spiked in. Subset here: FACS-sorted CD8+CD4-CCR7+CD45RA+ naive T cells. The receptors shown here come from a human donor in good health. Some libraries in this study had Jurkat cell RNA spiked in.

This clonotype occurred many times. The chain carries TRBV4-3 and TRBJ2-3; tentative D call: TRBD2 (5 bases). The CDR3 sequence is 15 residues long. Looked up from germline, CDR1 is LGHNA and CDR2 is YSLEER. V lost 1 base and J 0 bases, leaving 8 bases between the germline ends. This chain's CDR3 is CASSQAEGSTDTQYF. Here the CDR3 DNA reads TGCGCCAGCAGCCAAGCCGAGGGAAGCACAGATACGCAGTATTTT.

Concerning this clonotype itself: One base away lies a much larger clone, so this may be a sequencing read error. This chain joins TRBV29-1 and TRBJ2-7, with a weak D call TRBD2 (6 bases). The CDR3 sequence is 16 residues long. Germline V gene data show CDR1 as SQVTM and CDR2 as ANQGSEA. Deletions cut 8 bases from V and 4 bases from J, with 27 bases between. The CDR3 nucleotides are TGCAGCACCGAGACGGTGGGCAGGGCTGGGACTTACGAGCAGTACTTC. Translating gives CSTETVGRAGTYEQYF.

This clonotype was found a few times. The chain employs TRBV6-2 or TRBV6-3 and TRBJ2-7; 9 nucleotides line up with TRBD2. Trimming cost V 5 bases and J 5 bases; bases outside gene matches: 13. Per germline, CDR1 MNHEY and CDR2 SVGEGT. The CDR3 spans 16 residues. The CDR3 nucleotides are TGTGCCAGCAGTCCCTTCGCGGTAGCGGGAGTAGACGAGCAGTACTTC. It translates to CASSPFAVAGVDEQYF.

This clonotype has more than one count but fewer than ten. An end of the junction does not agree with germline; a read error may underlie this. The chain is built from TRBV5-3 and TRBJ1-2; 8 bases agree with TRBD1. TRBV5-3 is noted as an ORF with a role that remains uncertain. CDR3 length: 16 residues. The CDR3 sequence is CASSLTTGGRVYGYTF. The DNA for the CDR3 is TGTGCCAGCAGCTTGACCACAGGGGGAAGAGTCTATGGCTACACCTTC.

This clonotype appeared a few times. This chain connects TRBV5-1 to TRBJ1-1; D is uncertain. CDR1 is SGHRS and CDR2 is YFSETQ in the germline V gene. This CDR3 has 14 amino acids. Trimming took 4 bases from V and 0 from J, leaving 10 bases between them. The DNA of the CDR3 is TGCGCCAGCAGCGCACTAGAGTTGAACACTGAAGCTTTCTTT. It encodes CASSALELNTEAFF.

A word on this clonotype: A much bigger clone sits one base away, suggesting this may be a read error. V and J are TRBV7-6 and TRBJ2-3; a weak D match, TRBD1 (6 bases). CDR1 is SGHVS, CDR2 FNYEAQ, per germline. V lost 0 bases and J lost 4, with 11 bases in between. The CDR3 loop spans 15 amino acids. CDR3 sequence: CASSLAQGFSDTQYF. CDR3 DNA: TGTGCCAGCAGCTTAGCGCAGGGGTTCTCAGATACGCAGTATTTT.

A few counts support this clonotype. A much larger clone lies one base from this, so it may be a read error. The chain combines TRBV2 with TRBJ2-7; 8 bases are shared with TRBD1. With V trimmed by 2 bases and J by 3 bases, 3 bases remained unmatched. This CDR3 spans 14 amino acids. Germline V lookup: CDR1 SNHLY, CDR2 FYNNEI. CDR3 DNA sequence: TGTGCCAGCAGTGAATATGGACAGGGCTACGAGCAGTACTTC. It codes for CASSEYGQGYEQYF.

At least ten counts were recorded for this clonotype. This sequence joins TRBV10-3 and TRBJ1-5, with a tentative D call TRBD1 (5 bases). The CDR3 loop spans 12 amino acids. The V end lost 2 bases, the J end lost 10 bases, and 9 bases lay between the germline ends. Germline CDR1 and CDR2: ENHRY and SYGVKD. DNA of the CDR3: TGTGCCATCAGTGAGGGCAGGGATCCCCAGCATTTT. It is translated as CAISEGRDPQHF.

The V call is TRBV6-5, the J call TRBJ2-7; 7 positions agree with TRBD2. The V gene end was trimmed by 5 bases and the J gene end by 3 bases; junction bases not matched to a gene: 7. This CDR3 comprises 14 residues. The germline CDR1 and CDR2 sequences are MNHEY and SVGAGI. The CDR3 DNA reads as TGTGCCAGCAGTCACGCTGCGGGGGTCTACGAGCAGTACTTC. Its translation is CASSHAAGVYEQYF.

This clonotype occurred many times. This rearrangement joins TRBV29-1 to TRBJ2-7; the match to TRBD2 covers 10 bases. The CDR3 is made up of 20 amino acids. The V segment lost 6 bases and the J segment 6 bases; nucleotides outside the gene matches: 29. The germline V gene has CDR1 SQVTM and CDR2 ANQGSEA. Here the CDR3 DNA reads TGCAGCGTGAATGGGGCCGCCGGGACAGATAATGCTAGCGGGGGACCCGAGCAGTACTTC. It specifies CSVNGAAGTDNASGGPEQYF.

Only a few counts were recorded for this clonotype. The rearrangement uses TRBV11-2 and TRBJ1-1; D unresolved. The V end lost 4 bases, the J end lost 4 bases, and 13 bases lay between the germline ends. CDR1 and CDR2 from the germline V gene are SGHAT and FQNNGV. The CDR3 contains 14 residues. For the CDR3, the DNA is TGTGCCAGCAGCTCCTTCCACCTAGGCACTGAAGCTTTCTTT. As protein: CASSSFHLGTEAFF.

The table lists this clonotype with many counts. The chain links TRBV6-1 to TRBJ2-7, with 8 bases identical to TRBD2. V was pared by 1 base and J by 4 bases, with 9 bases of the junction left unmatched. The CDR3 is 16 amino acids. Germline assignment: CDR1 MNHNS and CDR2 SASEGT. CDR3 protein: CASSEGLSGSIYEQYF. CDR3 DNA sequence: TGTGCCAGCAGTGAAGGTTTGAGCGGGAGTATTTACGAGCAGTACTTC.

The gene calls are TRBV3-1 and TRBJ2-7; D unclear. Germline assignment: CDR1 LGHDT and CDR2 YNNKEL (reference sequence). Between the trimmed V and J ends, which lost 3 bases and 0 bases, there was a span of 9 bases. This CDR3 is 14 amino acids long. This chain's CDR3 is CASSQAGNSYEQYF. As DNA, the CDR3 is TGTGCCAGCAGCCAGGCCGGCAACTCCTACGAGCAGTACTTC.

Only a few counts were recorded for this clonotype. The chain carries TRBV19 and TRBJ2-1, with a tentative D call TRBD2 (6 bases). V lost 4 bases to trimming and J lost 8 bases, with 21 bases between them. The V gene's germline CDR1 is LNHDA and CDR2 SQIVND (reference sequence). The CDR3 is 16 amino acids. CDR3 sequence reads: CASSTMTRGRFYEQFF. In DNA form, the CDR3 reads TGTGCCAGTAGTACAATGACTCGGGGGAGATTCTATGAGCAGTTCTTC. Complete variable domain (other parts from reference TRBV19 and TRBJ2-1): DGGITQSPKYLFRKEGQNVTLSCEQNLNHDAMYWYRQDPGQGLRLIYYSQIVNDFQKGDIAEGYSVSREKKESFPLTVTSAQKNPTAFYLCASSTMTRGRFYEQFFGPGTRLTVL.

A word on this clonotype: With a much larger clone just one base away, this may be a read error. V and J are TRBV11-2 and TRBJ2-7, with 7 bases lining up with TRBD1. Germline V gene data show CDR1 as SGHAT and CDR2 as FQNNGV. The CDR3 runs 14 residues. CDR3 residues: CAGSLPTGTGEQYF. The DNA of the CDR3 is TGTGCCGGCAGCCTCCCGACAGGGACGGGCGAGCAGTACTTC.

This clonotype was seen at least ten times. The rearrangement uses TRBV6-2 or TRBV6-3 and TRBJ2-2, with 7 nucleotides matching TRBD1. CDR1 is MNHEY and CDR2 is SVGEGT in the germline V gene. Trimming cost V 6 bases and J 6 bases; bases outside gene matches: 7. The length of the CDR3 is 14 residues. The CDR3: CASSQRTGAGELFF. CDR3 sequence (DNA): TGTGCCAGCAGCCAAAGGACAGGAGCCGGGGAGCTGTTTTTT.

The chain links TRBV28 to TRBJ1-3, with D possibly TRBD1 on 5 matching bases. CDR1 and CDR2 (germline): MDHEN, SYDVKM. The CDR3 loop spans 15 amino acids. V was pared by 5 bases and J by 0 bases, with 11 bases between. DNA of the CDR3: TGTGCCAGCAGTGCCGAGACAGTCTCTGGAAACACCATATATTTT. Protein product: CASSAETVSGNTIYF.

The rearrangement joins TRBV11-2 to TRBJ1-4, with no clear D. Trimming cost V 1 base and J 6 bases, with 12 bases left between them. From germline, CDR1 is SGHAT and CDR2 FQNNGV. CDR3 length equals 15 residues. CDR3 sequence reads: CASSLGAAADEKLFF. In DNA, the CDR3 is TGTGCCAGCAGCTTAGGGGCTGCTGCCGATGAAAAACTGTTTTTT. Complete variable domain (other parts from reference TRBV11-2 and TRBJ1-4): EAGVAQSPRYKIIEKRQSVAFWCNPISGHATLYWYQQILGQGPKLLIQFQNNGVVDDSQLPKDRFSAERLKGVDSTLKIQPAKLEDSAVYLCASSLGAAADEKLFFGSGTQLSVL.

This clonotype was detected a few times. V is TRBV12-3 or TRBV12-4 and J is TRBJ2-2, with 7 bases identical to TRBD2. This CDR3 comprises 15 residues. V lost 6 bases and J lost 4; bases outside the gene matches: 8. CDR3 nucleotide sequence: TGTGCCAGCAGCCCCCTAGCGGCCCCCACCGGGGAGCTGTTTTTT. Translation: CASSPLAAPTGELFF.

The chain joins TRBV27 to TRBJ1-2; D perhaps matches TRBD1 (5 bases). The CDR3 length is 14 residues. V shed 0 bases and J shed 6 bases, with 11 bases lying between them. Germline values: CDR1 MNHEY, CDR2 SMNVEV (reference sequence). Written as DNA, the CDR3 is TGTGCCAGCAGTTTATCTTTGTCAGGGAATGGCTACACCTTC. This translates into CASSLSLSGNGYTF.

The V call is TRBV30, the J call TRBJ2-2; the D is unclear. V was trimmed by 4 bases and J by 4 bases, leaving 10 bases between them. CDR3 length: 13 amino acids. In germline, CDR1 is GTSNPN, CDR2 SVGIG (reference sequence). CDR3 amino acids: CAWKGLLTGELFF. For the CDR3, the DNA is TGTGCCTGGAAAGGGCTGCTCACCGGGGAGCTGTTTTTT.

As for this clonotype: The conserved phenylalanine or tryptophan normally closing the CDR3 is absent here, so this likely arose from a read error. V and J are TRBV5-6 and TRBJ1-1; D gene ambiguous. Germline V gives CDR1 SGHDT, CDR2 YYEEEE. V was shortened by 6 bases and J by 6 bases, with 24 bases between the two germline ends. The CDR3 extends over 16 amino acids. The CDR3, as DNA: TGTGCCAGCATTTTCGGGGAAGGGCCAGAAAACGCTGAAGCTTTCCTT. As protein: CASIFGEGPENAEAFL.

The rearrangement joins TRBV19 to TRBJ2-2; D unclear. Germline V lookup: CDR1 LNHDA, CDR2 SQIVND (reference sequence). The CDR3 loop spans 13 amino acids. V lost 9 bases and J 3 bases, leaving 11 bases between the germline ends. CDR3 residues: CASDIPHTGELFF. Written as DNA, the CDR3 is TGTGCCAGCGACATCCCGCACACCGGGGAGCTGTTTTTT.

This clonotype was observed a few times. The chain is built from TRBV30 and TRBJ2-7; D may correspond to TRBD1 or TRBD2 (5 bases each). The V end was cut by 3 bases, the J end by 0 bases, with 12 bases between. This CDR3 has 14 residues. The germline CDR1 and CDR2 sequences are GTSNPN and SVGIG (reference sequence). CDR3 loop: CAWSRDGLSYEQYF. CDR3 coding DNA: TGTGCCTGGAGCCGGGACGGCCTCTCCTACGAGCAGTACTTC.